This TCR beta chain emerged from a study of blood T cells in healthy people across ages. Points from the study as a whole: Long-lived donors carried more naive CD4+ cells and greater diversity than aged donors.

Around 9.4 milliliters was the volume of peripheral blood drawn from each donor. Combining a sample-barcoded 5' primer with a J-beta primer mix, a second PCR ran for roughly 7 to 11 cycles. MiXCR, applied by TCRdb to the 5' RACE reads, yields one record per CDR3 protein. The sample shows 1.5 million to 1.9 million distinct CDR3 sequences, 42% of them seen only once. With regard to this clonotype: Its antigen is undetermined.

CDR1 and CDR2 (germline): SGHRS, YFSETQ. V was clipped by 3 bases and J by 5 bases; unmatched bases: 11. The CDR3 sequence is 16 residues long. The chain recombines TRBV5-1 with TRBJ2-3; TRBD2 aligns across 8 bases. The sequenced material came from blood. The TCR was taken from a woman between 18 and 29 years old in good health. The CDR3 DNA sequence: TGCGCCAGCAGCTCACCGGGACTAGGAGTCGGAGATACGCAGTATTTT. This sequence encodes CASSSPGLGVGDTQYF.